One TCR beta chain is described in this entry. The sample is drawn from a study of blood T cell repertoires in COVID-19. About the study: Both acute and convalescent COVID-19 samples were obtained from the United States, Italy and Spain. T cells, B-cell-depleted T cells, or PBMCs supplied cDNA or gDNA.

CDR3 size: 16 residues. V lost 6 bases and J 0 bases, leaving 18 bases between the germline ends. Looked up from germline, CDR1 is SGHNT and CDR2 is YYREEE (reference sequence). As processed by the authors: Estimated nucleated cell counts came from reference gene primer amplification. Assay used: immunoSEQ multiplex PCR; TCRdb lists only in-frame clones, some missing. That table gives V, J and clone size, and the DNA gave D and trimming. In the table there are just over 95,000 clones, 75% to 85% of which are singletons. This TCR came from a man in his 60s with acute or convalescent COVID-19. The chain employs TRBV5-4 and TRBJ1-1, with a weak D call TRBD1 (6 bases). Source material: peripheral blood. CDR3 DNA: TGTGCCAGCAAAAGTGGCGGGGGGCTTATGAACACTGAAGCTTTCTTT. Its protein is CASKSGGGLMNTEAFF.